The 23 T cell receptor beta chains given below trace back to one sample, sequenced in a study of T cell responses to AZD1222 COVID-19 vaccine. Clones were sequenced by immunoSEQ multiplex PCR, and TCRdb holds only the in-frame ones, with some missing. This table has approximately 84,000 clones, under 90% appearing once. The source material was peripheral blood, sampled on day 0 of AZD1222 vaccination. These receptors came from an adult in good health.

V gene TRBV10-3 combines with J gene TRBJ1-3, with 9 bases matching TRBD1. This CDR3 is built from 15 residues. CDR1 and CDR2 from the germline V gene are ENHRY and SYGVKD. Losses at the gene ends were 5 bases for V and 1 base for J; bases not matched to a gene: 3. This CDR3 reads CAISTTGGSGNTIYF. The CDR3 bases are TGTGCCATCAGTACGACAGGGGGTTCTGGAAACACCATATATTTT.

The V gene is TRBV6-5, the J gene TRBJ2-2, with a possible D match to TRBD2 (6 bases). CDR1 is MNHEY and CDR2 is SVGAGI in the germline V gene. Between the trimmed V and J ends, which lost 5 bases and 9 bases, there was a span of 19 bases. This CDR3 has 15 amino acids. For the CDR3, the DNA is TGTGCCAGCAGTCCAACTAGCCCTAGGCACCGGGAGCTGTTTTTT. It specifies CASSPTSPRHRELFF.

The chain couples TRBV18 to TRBJ2-3; 12 nucleotides align to TRBD2. Germline loops: CDR1 KGHSH, CDR2 LQKENI. Trimming cost V 3 bases and J 5 bases; bases outside gene matches: 3. The CDR3 has 15 amino acids. CDR3 in DNA: TGTGCCAGCTCACCGACTAGCGGGAGAGGAGATACGCAGTATTTT. It specifies CASSPTSGRGDTQYF.

The gene calls are TRBV7-9 and TRBJ2-3; D gene ambiguous. Trimming removed 11 bases at V and 2 bases at J, with 11 bases between. Germline loops: CDR1 SEHNR, CDR2 FQNEAQ (reference sequence). CDR3 size: 12 residues. The CDR3 spells CAWSPPTDTQYF. The CDR3 nucleotides read TGTGCCTGGTCCCCCCCCACAGATACGCAGTATTTT.

The chain carries TRBV10-3 and TRBJ1-1, with a possible D match to TRBD1 (5 bases). Germline CDR1 is ENHRY and CDR2 is SYGVKD. V shed 3 bases and J shed 4 bases, with 15 bases lying between them. This CDR3 has 15 amino acids. The CDR3 bases are TGTGCCATCAGTGACCGGGACCGGGGTGGCACTGAAGCTTTCTTT. Amino acids: CAISDRDRGGTEAFF.

The chain employs TRBV20-1 and TRBJ2-7; TRBD1 aligns across 12 bases. Trimming took 3 bases from V and 5 from J; bases not matched to a gene: 5. The CDR3 has 14 amino acids. CDR1 and CDR2 (germline): DFQATT, SNEGSKA (reference sequence). The CDR3 bases are TGCAGTGCTAGTACCGGGACAGGGGGCCACGAGCAGTACTTC. Amino acid sequence: CSASTGTGGHEQYF.

The CDR3 here is CASSFDRASYNEQFF. The DNA for the CDR3 is TGTGCCAGCAGCTTCGACAGGGCCTCCTACAATGAGCAGTTCTTC. The chain uses TRBV7-2 and TRBJ2-1; TRBD1 matches 7 bases. Germline CDR1 and CDR2: SGHTA and FQGNSA. The CDR3 loop spans 15 amino acids. The ends lost 3 bases at V and 0 bases at J; junction bases unmatched: 2.

The gene calls are TRBV18 and TRBJ2-1; 7 bases are shared with TRBD2. The trim removed 2 bases at V and 3 bases at J, leaving 7 bases unmatched. Per the germline V gene, CDR1 is KGHSH and CDR2 is LQKENI. This CDR3 has 16 residues. As DNA, the CDR3 is TGTGCCAGCTCACCATTCTCAGCGGGGAACTACAATGAGCAGTTCTTC. Its translation: CASSPFSAGNYNEQFF.

V is TRBV5-5 and J is TRBJ1-2, with D possibly matching TRBD1 (5 bases). The V end lost 6 bases, the J end lost 3 bases, and 15 bases lay between the germline ends. The germline gives CDR1 SGHKS, CDR2 YYEKEE (reference sequence). The length of the CDR3 is 14 residues. Here the CDR3 DNA reads TGTGCCAGCAACTCGGGACTTAGGGACTATGGCTACACCTTC. This gives the protein CASNSGLRDYGYTF.

This clone was counted once. The chain joins TRBV5-4 to TRBJ2-7, with a weak D call TRBD2 (5 bases). CDR1 is SGHNT, CDR2 YYREEE, per germline (reference sequence). V lost 7 bases to trimming and J lost 7 bases, with 12 bases between them. CDR3 length equals 11 residues. The CDR3 spells CASGTGLEQYF. CDR3 in DNA: TGTGCCAGCGGTACGGGGTTAGAGCAGTACTTC.

The chain joins TRBV28 to TRBJ1-2; TRBD1 is a possible D gene (6 bases). The CDR3 has 13 amino acids. The V and J ends lost 5 bases and 4 bases respectively, with 11 bases between them. The germline CDR1 and CDR2 sequences are MDHEN and SYDVKM. CDR3 nucleotides: TGTGCCAGCAGTCCCGACAGGACCTATGGCTACACCTTC. Translation: CASSPDRTYGYTF.

This sequence joins TRBV7-9 and TRBJ1-4; the match to TRBD1 covers 10 bases. Unmatched junction bases numbered 9, after V lost 5 bases and J lost 6 bases. Germline V gene data show CDR1 as SEHNR and CDR2 as FQNEAQ (reference sequence). This CDR3 region has 16 residues. CDR3 loop: CASSPLGTGVDEKLFF. Here the CDR3 DNA reads TGTGCCAGCAGCCCCCTCGGGACAGGGGTGGATGAAAAACTGTTTTTT.

V gene TRBV6-2 or TRBV6-3 combines with J gene TRBJ2-1; 12 bases agree with TRBD2. The germline gives CDR1 MNHEY, CDR2 SVGEGT. The CDR3 totals 15 residues. J lost 8 bases, V lost 0 bases, and 2 bases had no gene match. CDR3 coding DNA: TGTGCCAGCAGTTACTCGACTAGCGGGGGCTATGAGCAGTTCTTC. Translation: CASSYSTSGGYEQFF.

The gene calls are TRBV12-3 or TRBV12-4 and TRBJ2-7, with D perhaps being TRBD1 or TRBD2 (6 bases each). V was shortened by 3 bases and J by 6 bases, with 12 bases between the two germline ends. The CDR3 loop spans 13 amino acids. CDR3: CASSFDRGLEQYF. The CDR3 DNA follows: TGTGCCAGCAGTTTTGATCGGGGGCTCGAGCAGTACTTC.

The chain couples TRBV10-3 to TRBJ1-2; D unresolved. CDR1 and CDR2 from the germline V gene are ENHRY and SYGVKD. This CDR3 region has 14 residues. Trimming cost V 0 bases and J 2 bases, with 7 bases left between them. The DNA of the CDR3 is TGTGCCATCAGTGAGTCGGTAGAGAACTATGGCTACACCTTC. Amino acid sequence: CAISESVENYGYTF.

The chain has TRBV4-1 and TRBJ2-7, with 8 bases fitting TRBD2. Losses at the gene ends were 0 bases for V and 3 bases for J; bases not matched to a gene: 7. Looked up from germline, CDR1 is MGHRA and CDR2 is YSYEKL. The CDR3 length is 16 residues. The CDR3 DNA follows: TGCGCCAGCAGCCAAGACACGGGACTAGGATTCTACGAGCAGTACTTC. It yields the protein CASSQDTGLGFYEQYF.

This clone was found once. The chain carries TRBV3-1 (or the pseudogene TRBV3-2) and TRBJ1-6, with D unclear. CDR1 and CDR2 (germline): LGHDT, YNNKEL (reference sequence). This CDR3 contains 14 residues. V dropped 3 bases and J dropped 12 bases, with 15 bases sitting between them. CDR3 region: CASSHRTARGPLHF. CDR3 coding DNA: TGTGCCAGCAGCCACCGGACCGCCCGAGGACCCCTCCACTTT.

The rearrangement links TRBV19 to TRBJ2-2; 8 bases fit TRBD2. V shed 5 bases, J shed 2 bases, and the junction held 7 bases outside the gene matches. Germline lookup yields CDR1 LNHDA and CDR2 SQIVND (reference sequence). This CDR3 is 16 amino acids long. CDR3: CASSPRLASNTGELFF. CDR3 nucleotide sequence: TGTGCCAGTAGTCCGCGACTAGCGAGTAACACCGGGGAGCTGTTTTTT.

The chain carries TRBV7-9 and TRBJ1-1; D ambiguous. The V gene's germline CDR1 is SEHNR and CDR2 FQNEAQ (reference sequence). CDR3 length: 14 residues. Trimming left V 2 bases short and J 1 base short, with 8 bases between. The CDR3 DNA reads as TGTGCCAGCAGCTTATTCCGGGAGAACACTGAAGCTTTCTTT. This encodes CASSLFRENTEAFF. The whole variable domain, remainder taken from reference TRBV7-9 and TRBJ1-1, is DTGVSQNPRHKITKRGQNVTFRCDPISEHNRLYWYRQTLGQGPEFLTYFQNEAQLEKSRLLSDRFSAERPKGSFSTLEIQRTEQGDSAMYLCASSLFRENTEAFFGQGTRLTVV.

This chain links TRBV7-9 with TRBJ2-5, with 8 bases that match TRBD2. The CDR3 has 14 residues. CDR1 and CDR2 (germline): SEHNR, FQNEAQ (reference sequence). V was pared by 4 bases and J by 5 bases, with 6 bases of the junction left unmatched. Here the CDR3 DNA reads TGTGCCAGCAGCTCGGGACTAGAGGTGGAGACCCAGTACTTC. It is translated as CASSSGLEVETQYF.

The chain couples TRBV19 to TRBJ1-5; 7 bases are a match to TRBD1. Germline assignment: CDR1 LNHDA and CDR2 SQIVND (reference sequence). Unmatched junction bases numbered 8, after V lost 3 bases and J lost 0 bases. CDR3 length: 17 residues. The CDR3 nucleotides are TGTGCCAGTAGTATCTCACAGGGGCGATATAGCAATCAGCCCCAGCATTTT. Protein: CASSISQGRYSNQPQHF.

The chain joins TRBV12-3 or TRBV12-4 to TRBJ1-3; D is unresolved. The V end lost 6 bases, the J end lost 2 bases, and 5 bases lay between the germline ends. The CDR3 has 12 amino acids. The CDR3 here is CASRAAGNTIYF. The CDR3 DNA reads as TGTGCCAGCAGGGCAGCTGGAAACACCATATATTTT.

The gene calls are TRBV5-1 and TRBJ2-7; D possibly corresponds to TRBD2 (6 bases). The CDR3 is made up of 15 amino acids. Germline V gives CDR1 SGHRS, CDR2 YFSETQ. The germline V and J ends were trimmed by 2 bases and 5 bases, with 17 bases remaining between them. The CDR3 coding sequence is TGCGCCAGCAGCTTAGGAGGAGGGAGTCCCAACGAGCAGTACTTC. Its translation: CASSLGGGSPNEQYF.